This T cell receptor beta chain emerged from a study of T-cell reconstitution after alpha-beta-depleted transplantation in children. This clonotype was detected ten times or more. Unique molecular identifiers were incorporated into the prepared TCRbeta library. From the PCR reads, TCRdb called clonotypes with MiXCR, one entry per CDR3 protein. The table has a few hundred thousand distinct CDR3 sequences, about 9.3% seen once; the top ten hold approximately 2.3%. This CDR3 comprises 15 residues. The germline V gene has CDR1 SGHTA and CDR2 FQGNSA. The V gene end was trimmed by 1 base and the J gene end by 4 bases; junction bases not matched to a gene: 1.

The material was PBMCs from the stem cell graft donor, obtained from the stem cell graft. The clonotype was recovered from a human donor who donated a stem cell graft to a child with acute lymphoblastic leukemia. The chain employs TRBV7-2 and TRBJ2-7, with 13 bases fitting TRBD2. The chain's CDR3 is CASSLELAGGYEQYF. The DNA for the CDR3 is TGTGCCAGCAGCTTAGAACTAGCGGGAGGGTACGAGCAGTACTTC.